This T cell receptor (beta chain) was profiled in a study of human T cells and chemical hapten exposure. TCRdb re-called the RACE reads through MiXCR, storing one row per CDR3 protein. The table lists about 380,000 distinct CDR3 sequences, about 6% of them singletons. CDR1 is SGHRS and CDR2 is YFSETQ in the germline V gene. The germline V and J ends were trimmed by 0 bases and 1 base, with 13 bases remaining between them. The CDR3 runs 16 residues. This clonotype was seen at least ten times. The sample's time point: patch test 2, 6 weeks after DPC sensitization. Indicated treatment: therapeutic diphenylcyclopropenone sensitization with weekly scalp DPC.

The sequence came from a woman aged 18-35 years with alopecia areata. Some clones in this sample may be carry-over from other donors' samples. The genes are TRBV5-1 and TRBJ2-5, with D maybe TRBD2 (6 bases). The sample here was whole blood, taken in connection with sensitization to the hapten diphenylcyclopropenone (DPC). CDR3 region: CASSLVYAGPQETQYF. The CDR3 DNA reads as TGCGCCAGCAGCTTGGTTTACGCGGGGCCCCAAGAGACCCAGTACTTC.